This T cell receptor (beta chain) was observed in a study of monozygotic twins with inflammatory bowel disease. General study findings and limits: Added variability in patient repertoires may stem from differing immunosuppressive treatments.

A remark on this clonotype: Its matching antigen is unknown.

Investigators extracted total RNA from whole blood and did not sort T cells. UMIs with a 6-nucleotide sample barcode were added by template switching. TCRdb re-called the 5' RACE reads and catalogs CDR3 proteins one per entry, DNA excluded. The sample has about 210,000 distinct CDR3 sequences, and its top ten clones hold around 7.6%. The CDR3 loop spans 16 amino acids. Sequencing was performed on blood. The sequence derives from a human donor with ulcerative colitis or Crohn's disease, or a healthy co-twin of an affected twin (not recorded which). V gene TRBV12-3 or TRBV12-4 combines with J gene TRBJ1-1; there is no DNA to check the TCRdb D call of TRBD1. The CDR3 region is CASSVNWGVLDTEAFF.